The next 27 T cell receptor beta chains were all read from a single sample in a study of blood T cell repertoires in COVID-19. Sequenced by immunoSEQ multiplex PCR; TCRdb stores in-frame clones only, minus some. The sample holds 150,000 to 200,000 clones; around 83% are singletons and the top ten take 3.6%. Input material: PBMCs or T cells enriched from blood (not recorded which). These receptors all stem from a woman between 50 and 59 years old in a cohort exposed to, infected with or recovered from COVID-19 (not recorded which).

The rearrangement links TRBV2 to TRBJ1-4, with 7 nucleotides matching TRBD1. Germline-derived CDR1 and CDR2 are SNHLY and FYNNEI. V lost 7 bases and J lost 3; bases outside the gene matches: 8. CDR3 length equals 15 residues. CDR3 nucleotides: TGTGCCAGCACGGGACAGAGTTTGGCTAATGAAAAACTGTTTTTT. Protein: CASTGQSLANEKLFF.

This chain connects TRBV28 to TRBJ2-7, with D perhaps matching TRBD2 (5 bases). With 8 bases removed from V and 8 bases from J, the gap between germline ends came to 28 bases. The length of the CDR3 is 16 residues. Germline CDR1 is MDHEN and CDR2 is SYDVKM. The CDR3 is CASGIAGVQSSTKQYF. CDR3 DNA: TGTGCCAGCGGTATCGCGGGCGTACAGAGTTCTACGAAGCAGTACTTC.

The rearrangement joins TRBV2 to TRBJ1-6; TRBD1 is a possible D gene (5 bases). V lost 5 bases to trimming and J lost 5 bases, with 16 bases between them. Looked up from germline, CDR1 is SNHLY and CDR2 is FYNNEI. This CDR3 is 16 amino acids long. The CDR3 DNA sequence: TGTGCCAGCAGTCGGGACGGTGGGGGGAATAATTCACCCCTCCACTTT. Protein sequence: CASSRDGGGNNSPLHF.

Written as DNA, the CDR3 is TGTGCCAGCAGCCCATCCCTAACTAGCGGGGGCTACAATGAGCAGTTCTTC. This sequence encodes CASSPSLTSGGYNEQFF. The chain is built from TRBV5-8 and TRBJ2-1; TRBD2 matches at 11 bases. Looked up from germline, CDR1 is SGHTS and CDR2 is YDEGEE. Trimming cost V 4 bases and J 3 bases; bases outside gene matches: 9. The CDR3 loop spans 17 amino acids.

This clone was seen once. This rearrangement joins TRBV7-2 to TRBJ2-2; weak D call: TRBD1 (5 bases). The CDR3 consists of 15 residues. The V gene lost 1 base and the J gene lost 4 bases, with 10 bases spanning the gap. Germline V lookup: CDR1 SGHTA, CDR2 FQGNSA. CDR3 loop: CASSLVAGITGELFF. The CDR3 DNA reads TGTGCCAGCAGCTTAGTTGCAGGGATCACCGGGGAGCTGTTTTTT.

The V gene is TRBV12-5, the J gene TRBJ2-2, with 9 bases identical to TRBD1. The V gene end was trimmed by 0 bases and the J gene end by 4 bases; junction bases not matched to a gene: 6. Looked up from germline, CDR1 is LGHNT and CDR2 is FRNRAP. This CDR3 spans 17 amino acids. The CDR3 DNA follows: TGTGCTAGTGGTTTGGTAGTCGGGGACAGGGTCACCGGGGAGCTGTTTTTT. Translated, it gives CASGLVVGDRVTGELFF.

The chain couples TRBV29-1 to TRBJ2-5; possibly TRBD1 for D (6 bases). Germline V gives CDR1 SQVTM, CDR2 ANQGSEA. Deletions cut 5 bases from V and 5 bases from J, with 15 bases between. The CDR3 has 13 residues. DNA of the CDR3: TGCAGCGTTCGGACAGCCTCAAGTGAGACCCAGTACTTC. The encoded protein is CSVRTASSETQYF.

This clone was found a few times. The CDR3 nucleotides are TGTGCCAGCAACCCCCTTCAGAGGGTACAAGAGACCCAGTACTTC. Protein sequence: CASNPLQRVQETQYF. This sequence joins TRBV5-5 and TRBJ2-5; D is perhaps TRBD2 (5 bases). This CDR3 comprises 15 residues. Trimming removed 6 bases from V and 2 bases from J, with 17 bases in between. Germline V gene data show CDR1 as SGHKS and CDR2 as YYEKEE (reference sequence).

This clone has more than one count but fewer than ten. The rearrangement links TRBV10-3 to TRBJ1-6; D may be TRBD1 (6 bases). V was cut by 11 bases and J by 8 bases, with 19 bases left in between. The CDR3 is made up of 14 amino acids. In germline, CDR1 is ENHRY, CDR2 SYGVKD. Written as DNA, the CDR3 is TGTGCCTCCACTTTGACAGGCAGCGATTCACCCCTCCACTTT. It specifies CASTLTGSDSPLHF.

The CDR3 here is CASSLGLAGVLDTQYF. CDR3 nucleotide sequence: TGTGCCAGCAGCTTAGGACTAGCGGGAGTACTGGATACGCAGTATTTT. This sequence joins TRBV7-2 and TRBJ2-3; TRBD2 matches at 12 bases. V shed 1 base, J shed 6 bases, and the junction held 5 bases outside the gene matches. The CDR3 runs to 16 residues. CDR1 is SGHTA, CDR2 FQGNSA, per germline.

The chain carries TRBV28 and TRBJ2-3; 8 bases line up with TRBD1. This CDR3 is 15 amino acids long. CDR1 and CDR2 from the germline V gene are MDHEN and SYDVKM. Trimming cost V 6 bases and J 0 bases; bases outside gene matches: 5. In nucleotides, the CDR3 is TGTGCCAGCAGCTCAGGGGGCGCCAGCACAGATACGCAGTATTTT. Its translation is CASSSGGASTDTQYF.

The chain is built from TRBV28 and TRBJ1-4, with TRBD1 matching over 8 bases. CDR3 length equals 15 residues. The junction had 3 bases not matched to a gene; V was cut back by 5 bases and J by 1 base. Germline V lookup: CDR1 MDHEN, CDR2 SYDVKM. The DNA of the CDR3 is TGTGCCAGCAGTCCTGACAGGGGAACTAATGAAAAACTGTTTTTT. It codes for CASSPDRGTNEKLFF.

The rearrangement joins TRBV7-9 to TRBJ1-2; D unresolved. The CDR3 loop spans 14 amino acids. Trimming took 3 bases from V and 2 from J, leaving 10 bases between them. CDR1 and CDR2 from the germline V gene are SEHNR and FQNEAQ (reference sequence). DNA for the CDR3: TGTGCCAGCAGCTTTGGTTCGGGGAACTATGGCTACACCTTC. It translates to CASSFGSGNYGYTF.

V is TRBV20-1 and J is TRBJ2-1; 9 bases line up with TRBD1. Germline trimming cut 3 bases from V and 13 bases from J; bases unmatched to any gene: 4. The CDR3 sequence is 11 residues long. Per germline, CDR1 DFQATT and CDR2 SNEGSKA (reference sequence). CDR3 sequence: CSARDRGLQFF. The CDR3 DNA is TGCAGTGCTAGGGACAGGGGACTTCAGTTCTTC.

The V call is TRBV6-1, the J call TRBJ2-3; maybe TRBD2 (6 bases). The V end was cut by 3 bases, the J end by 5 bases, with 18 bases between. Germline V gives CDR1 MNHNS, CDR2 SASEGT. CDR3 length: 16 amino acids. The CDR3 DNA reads TGTGCCAGCAGTGAGTCATTGGGACTCCGAGGAGATACGCAGTATTTT. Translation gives CASSESLGLRGDTQYF.

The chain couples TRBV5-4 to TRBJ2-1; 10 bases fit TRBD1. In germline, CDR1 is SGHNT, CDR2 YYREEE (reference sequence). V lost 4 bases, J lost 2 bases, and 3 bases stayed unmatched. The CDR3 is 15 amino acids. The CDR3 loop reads CASSPGQGAYNEQFF. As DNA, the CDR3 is TGTGCCAGCAGCCCAGGACAGGGGGCCTACAATGAGCAGTTCTTC.

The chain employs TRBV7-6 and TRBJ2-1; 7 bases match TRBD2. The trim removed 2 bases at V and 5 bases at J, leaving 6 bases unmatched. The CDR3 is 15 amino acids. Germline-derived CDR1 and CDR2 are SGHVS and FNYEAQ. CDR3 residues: CASSLTAGPNNEQFF. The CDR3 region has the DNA TGTGCCAGCAGCTTAACAGCGGGACCCAACAATGAGCAGTTCTTC. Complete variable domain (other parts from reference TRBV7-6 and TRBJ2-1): GAGVSQSPRYKVTKRGQDVALRCDPISGHVSLYWYRQALGQGPEFLTYFNYEAQQDKSGLPNDRFSAERPEGSISTLTIQRTEQRDSAMYRCASSLTAGPNNEQFFGPGTRLTVL.

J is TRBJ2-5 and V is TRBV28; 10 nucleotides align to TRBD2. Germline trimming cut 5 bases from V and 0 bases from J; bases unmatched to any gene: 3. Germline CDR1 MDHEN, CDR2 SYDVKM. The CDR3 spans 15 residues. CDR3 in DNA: TGTGCCAGCAGTAGCGGGGGGGGATACCAAGAGACCCAGTACTTC. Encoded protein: CASSSGGGYQETQYF.

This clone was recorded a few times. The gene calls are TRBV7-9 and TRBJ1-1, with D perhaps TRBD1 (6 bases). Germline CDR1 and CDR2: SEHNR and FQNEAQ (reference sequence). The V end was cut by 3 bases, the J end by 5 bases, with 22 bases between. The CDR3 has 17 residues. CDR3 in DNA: TGTGCCAGCAGCTTTGCCCCAGGGGCCAGGTCATGGACTGAAGCTTTCTTT. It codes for CASSFAPGARSWTEAFF.

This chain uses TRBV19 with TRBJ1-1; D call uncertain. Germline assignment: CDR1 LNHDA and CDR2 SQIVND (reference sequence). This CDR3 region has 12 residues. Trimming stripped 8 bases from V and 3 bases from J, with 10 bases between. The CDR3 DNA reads TGTGCCAGTCGAGAGCGGTACACTGAAGCTTTCTTT. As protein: CASRERYTEAFF.

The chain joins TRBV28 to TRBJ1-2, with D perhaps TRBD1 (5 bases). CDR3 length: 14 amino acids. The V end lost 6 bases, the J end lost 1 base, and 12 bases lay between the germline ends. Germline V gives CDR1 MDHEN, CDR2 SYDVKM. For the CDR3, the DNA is TGTGCCAGCAGCTGGGGGGGTGATAACTATGGCTACACCTTC. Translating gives CASSWGGDNYGYTF.

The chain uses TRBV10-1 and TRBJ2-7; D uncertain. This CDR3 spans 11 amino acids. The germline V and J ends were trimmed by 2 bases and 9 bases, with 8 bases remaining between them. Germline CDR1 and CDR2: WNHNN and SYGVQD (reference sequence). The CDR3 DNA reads TGCGCCAGCAGTGAGCAGACACGGCAGTACTTC. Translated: CASSEQTRQYF.

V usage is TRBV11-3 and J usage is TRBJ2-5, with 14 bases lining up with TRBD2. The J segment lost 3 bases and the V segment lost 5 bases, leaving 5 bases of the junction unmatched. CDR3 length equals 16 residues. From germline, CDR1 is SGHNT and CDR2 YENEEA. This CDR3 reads CASSTGTSGGEETQYF. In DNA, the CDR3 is TGTGCCAGCAGCACCGGGACTAGCGGGGGTGAAGAGACCCAGTACTTC.

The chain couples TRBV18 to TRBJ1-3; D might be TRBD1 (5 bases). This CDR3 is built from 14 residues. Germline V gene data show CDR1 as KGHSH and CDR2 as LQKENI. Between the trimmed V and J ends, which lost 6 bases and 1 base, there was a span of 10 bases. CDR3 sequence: CASSPRESGNTIYF. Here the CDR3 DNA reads TGTGCCAGCTCGCCCAGGGAATCTGGAAACACCATATATTTT.

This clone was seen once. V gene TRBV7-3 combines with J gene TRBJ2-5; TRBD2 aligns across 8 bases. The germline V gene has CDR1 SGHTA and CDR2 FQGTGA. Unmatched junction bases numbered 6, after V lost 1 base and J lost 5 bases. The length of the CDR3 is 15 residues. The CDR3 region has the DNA TGTGCCAGCAGCTTAATGCTAGCGGGCGGGGAGACCCAGTACTTC. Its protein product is CASSLMLAGGETQYF.

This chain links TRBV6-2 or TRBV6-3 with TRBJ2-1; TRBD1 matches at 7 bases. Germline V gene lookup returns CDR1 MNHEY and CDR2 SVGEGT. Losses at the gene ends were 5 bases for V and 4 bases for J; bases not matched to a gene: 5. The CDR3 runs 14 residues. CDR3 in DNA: TGTGCCAGCAGTAAGGGACAGAAGTACAATGAGCAGTTCTTC. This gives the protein CASSKGQKYNEQFF.

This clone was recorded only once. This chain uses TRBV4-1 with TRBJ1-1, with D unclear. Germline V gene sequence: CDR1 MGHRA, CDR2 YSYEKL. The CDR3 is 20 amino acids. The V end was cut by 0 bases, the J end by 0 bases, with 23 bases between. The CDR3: CASSQERPTDSGNMNTEAFF. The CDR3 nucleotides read TGCGCCAGCAGCCAAGAGAGACCTACGGATTCGGGTAACATGAACACTGAAGCTTTCTTT.